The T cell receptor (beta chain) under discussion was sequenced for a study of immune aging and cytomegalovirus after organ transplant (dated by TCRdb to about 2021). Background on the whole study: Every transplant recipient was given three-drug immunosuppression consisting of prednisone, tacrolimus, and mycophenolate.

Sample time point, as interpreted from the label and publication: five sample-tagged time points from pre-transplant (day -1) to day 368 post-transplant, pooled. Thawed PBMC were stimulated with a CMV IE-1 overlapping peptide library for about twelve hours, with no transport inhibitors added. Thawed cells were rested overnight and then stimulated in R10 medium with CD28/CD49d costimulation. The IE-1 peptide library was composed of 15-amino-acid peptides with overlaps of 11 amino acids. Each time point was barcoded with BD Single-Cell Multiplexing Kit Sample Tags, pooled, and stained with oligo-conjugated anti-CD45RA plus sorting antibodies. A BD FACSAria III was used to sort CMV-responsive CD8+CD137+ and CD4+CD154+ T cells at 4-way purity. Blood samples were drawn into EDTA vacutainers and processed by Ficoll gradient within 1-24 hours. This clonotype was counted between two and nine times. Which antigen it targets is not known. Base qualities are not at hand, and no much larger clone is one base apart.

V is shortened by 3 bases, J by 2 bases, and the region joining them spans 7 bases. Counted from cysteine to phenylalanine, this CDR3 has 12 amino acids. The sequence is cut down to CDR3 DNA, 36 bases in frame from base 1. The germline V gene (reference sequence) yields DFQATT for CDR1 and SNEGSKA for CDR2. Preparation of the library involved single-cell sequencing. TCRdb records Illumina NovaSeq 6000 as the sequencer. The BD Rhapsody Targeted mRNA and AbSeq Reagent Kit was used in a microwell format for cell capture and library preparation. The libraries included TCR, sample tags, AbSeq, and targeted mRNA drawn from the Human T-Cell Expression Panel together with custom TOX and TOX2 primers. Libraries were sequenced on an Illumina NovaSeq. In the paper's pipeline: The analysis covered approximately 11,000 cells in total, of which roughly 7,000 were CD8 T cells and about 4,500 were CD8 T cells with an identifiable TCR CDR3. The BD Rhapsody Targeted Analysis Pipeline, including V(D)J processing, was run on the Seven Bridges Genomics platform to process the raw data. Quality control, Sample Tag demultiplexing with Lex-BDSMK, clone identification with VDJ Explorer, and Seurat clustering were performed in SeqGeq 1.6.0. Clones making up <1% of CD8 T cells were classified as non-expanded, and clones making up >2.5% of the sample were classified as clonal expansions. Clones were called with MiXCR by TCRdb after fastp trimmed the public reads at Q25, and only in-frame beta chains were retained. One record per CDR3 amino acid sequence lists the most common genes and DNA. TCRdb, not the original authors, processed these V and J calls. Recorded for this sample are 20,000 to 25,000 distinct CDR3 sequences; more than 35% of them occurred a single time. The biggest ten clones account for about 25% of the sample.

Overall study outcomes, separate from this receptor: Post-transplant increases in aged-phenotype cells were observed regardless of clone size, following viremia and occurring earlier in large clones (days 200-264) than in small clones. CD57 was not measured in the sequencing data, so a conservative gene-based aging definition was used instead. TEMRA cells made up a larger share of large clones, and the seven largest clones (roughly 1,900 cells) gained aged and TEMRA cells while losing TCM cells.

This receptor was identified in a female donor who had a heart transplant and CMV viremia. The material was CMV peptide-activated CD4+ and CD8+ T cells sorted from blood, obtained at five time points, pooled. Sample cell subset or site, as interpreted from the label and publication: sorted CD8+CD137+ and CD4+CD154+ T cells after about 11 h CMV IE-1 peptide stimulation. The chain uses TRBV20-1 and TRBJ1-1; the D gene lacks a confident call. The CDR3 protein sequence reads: CSASRGNTEAFF. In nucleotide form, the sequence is TGCAGTGCTAGCCGGGGTAACACTGAAGCTTTCTTT.